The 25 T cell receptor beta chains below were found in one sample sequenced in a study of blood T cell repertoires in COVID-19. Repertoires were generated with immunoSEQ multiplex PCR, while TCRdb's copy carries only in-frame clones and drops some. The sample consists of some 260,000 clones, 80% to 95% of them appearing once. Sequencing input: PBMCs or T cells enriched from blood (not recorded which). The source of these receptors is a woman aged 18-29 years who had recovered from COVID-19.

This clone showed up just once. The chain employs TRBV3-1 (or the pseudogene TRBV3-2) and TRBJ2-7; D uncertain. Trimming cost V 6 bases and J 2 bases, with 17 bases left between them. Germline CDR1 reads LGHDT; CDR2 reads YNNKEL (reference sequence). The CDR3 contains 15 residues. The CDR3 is CASSRDSSRPYEQYF. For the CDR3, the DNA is TGTGCCAGCAGTCGAGATTCTAGTCGACCCTACGAGCAGTACTTC.

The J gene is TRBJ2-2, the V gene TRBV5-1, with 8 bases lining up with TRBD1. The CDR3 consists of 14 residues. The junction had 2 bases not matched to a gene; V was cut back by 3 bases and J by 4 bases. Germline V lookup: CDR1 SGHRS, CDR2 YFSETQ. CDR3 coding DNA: TGCGCCAGCAGCTCGGGACAGGCCACCGGGGAGCTGTTTTTT. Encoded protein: CASSSGQATGELFF.

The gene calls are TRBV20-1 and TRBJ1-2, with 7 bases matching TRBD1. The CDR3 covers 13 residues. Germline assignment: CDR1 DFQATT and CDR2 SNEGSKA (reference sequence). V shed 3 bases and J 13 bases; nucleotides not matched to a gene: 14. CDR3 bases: TGCAGTGCTAGTGGGGCACAAAACAGGGGAACCACCTTC. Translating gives CSASGAQNRGTTF.

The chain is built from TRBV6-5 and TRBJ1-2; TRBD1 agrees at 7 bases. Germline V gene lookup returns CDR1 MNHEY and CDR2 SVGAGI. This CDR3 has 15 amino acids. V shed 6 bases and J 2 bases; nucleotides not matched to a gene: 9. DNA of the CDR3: TGTGCCAGCAGGCGCCCTGGGACAGACAACTATGGCTACACCTTC. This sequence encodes CASRRPGTDNYGYTF.

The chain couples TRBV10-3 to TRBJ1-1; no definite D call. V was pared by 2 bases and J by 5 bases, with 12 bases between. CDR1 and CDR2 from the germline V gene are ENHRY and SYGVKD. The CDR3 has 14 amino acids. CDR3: CAISEEARKTEAFF. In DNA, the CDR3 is TGTGCCATCAGTGAGGAGGCTCGGAAGACTGAAGCTTTCTTT.

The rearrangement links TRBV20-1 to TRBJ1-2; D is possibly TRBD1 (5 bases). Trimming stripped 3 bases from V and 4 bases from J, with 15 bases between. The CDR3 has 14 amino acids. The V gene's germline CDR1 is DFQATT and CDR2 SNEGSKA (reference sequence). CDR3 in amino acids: CSASKVQGSYGYTF. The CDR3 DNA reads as TGCAGTGCTAGTAAGGTCCAGGGAAGCTATGGCTACACCTTC.

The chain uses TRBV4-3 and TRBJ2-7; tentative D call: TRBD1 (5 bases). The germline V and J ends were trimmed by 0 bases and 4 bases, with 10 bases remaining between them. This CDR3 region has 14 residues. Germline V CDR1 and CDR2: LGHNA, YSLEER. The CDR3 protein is CASSQDLQGYEQYF. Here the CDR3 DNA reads TGCGCCAGCAGCCAAGATCTTCAGGGTTACGAGCAGTACTTC.

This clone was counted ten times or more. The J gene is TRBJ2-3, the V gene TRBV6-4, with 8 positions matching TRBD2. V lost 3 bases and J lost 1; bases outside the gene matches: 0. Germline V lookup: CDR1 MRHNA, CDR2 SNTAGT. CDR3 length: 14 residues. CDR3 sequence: CASSEAGGTDTQYF. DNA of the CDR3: TGTGCCAGCAGTGAAGCGGGGGGCACAGATACGCAGTATTTT.

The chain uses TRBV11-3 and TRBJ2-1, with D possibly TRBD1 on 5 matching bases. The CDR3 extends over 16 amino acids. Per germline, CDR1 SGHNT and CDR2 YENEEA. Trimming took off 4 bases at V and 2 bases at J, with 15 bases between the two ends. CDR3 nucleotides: TGTGCCAGCAGCTCAAACCAACGACAGCCCTACAATGAGCAGTTCTTC. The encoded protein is CASSSNQRQPYNEQFF.

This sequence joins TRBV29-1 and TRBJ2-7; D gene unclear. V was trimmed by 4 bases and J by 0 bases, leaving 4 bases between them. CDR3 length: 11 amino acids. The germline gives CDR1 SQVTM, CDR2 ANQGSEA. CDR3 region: CSVVHSYEQYF. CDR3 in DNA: TGCAGCGTTGTTCACTCCTACGAGCAGTACTTC.

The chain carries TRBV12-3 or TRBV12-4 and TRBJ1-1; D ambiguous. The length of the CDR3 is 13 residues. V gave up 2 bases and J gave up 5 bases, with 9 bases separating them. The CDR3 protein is CASSLWGGTEAFF. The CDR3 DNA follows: TGTGCCAGCAGTTTATGGGGAGGGACTGAAGCTTTCTTT.

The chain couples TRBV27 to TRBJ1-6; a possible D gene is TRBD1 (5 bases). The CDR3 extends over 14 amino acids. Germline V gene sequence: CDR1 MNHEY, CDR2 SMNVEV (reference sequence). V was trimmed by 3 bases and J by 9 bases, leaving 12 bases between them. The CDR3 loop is CASSFGSGGSPLHF. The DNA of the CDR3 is TGTGCCAGCAGTTTCGGCTCGGGGGGTTCACCCCTCCACTTT.

The chain's CDR3 is CASSQEPQGYPYNSPLHF. The CDR3 DNA reads TGCGCCAGCAGCCAGGAACCACAGGGTTACCCCTATAATTCACCCCTCCACTTT. This rearrangement joins TRBV4-1 to TRBJ1-6; a possible D gene is TRBD1 (6 bases). CDR3 length: 18 residues. Trimming stripped 3 bases from V and 2 bases from J, with 17 bases between. Germline V gene lookup returns CDR1 MGHRA and CDR2 YSYEKL.

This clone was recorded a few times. The CDR3 reads CAISESRVTIGVGFSGYTF. CDR3 sequence (DNA): TGTGCCATCAGTGAGTCAAGGGTCACGATCGGGGTGGGCTTTTCTGGCTACACCTTC. The V call is TRBV10-3, the J call TRBJ1-2; no clear D gene. Deletions cut 0 bases from V and 7 bases from J, with 27 bases between. The V gene's germline CDR1 is ENHRY and CDR2 SYGVKD. This CDR3 has 19 amino acids.

The CDR3 protein is CASSGWTGGDGYTF. CDR3 coding DNA: TGTGCCAGCAGTGGATGGACAGGGGGCGATGGCTACACCTTC. This chain uses TRBV25-1 with TRBJ1-2; 11 bases line up with TRBD1. This CDR3 contains 14 residues. Germline V CDR1 and CDR2: MGHDK, SYGVNS. Trimming at V came to 4 bases and at J to 6 bases, leaving 4 bases not matched to a gene.

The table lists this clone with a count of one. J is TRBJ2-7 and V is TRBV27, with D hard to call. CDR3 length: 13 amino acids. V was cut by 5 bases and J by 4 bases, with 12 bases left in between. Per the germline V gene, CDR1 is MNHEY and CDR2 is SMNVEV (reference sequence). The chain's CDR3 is CASSNRVLYEQYF. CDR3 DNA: TGTGCCAGCAGTAACCGGGTCCTATACGAGCAGTACTTC.

CDR3 amino acids: CASSLPSGRSAYNEQFF. For the CDR3, the DNA is TGTGCCAGCAGCTTGCCTAGCGGGAGGTCGGCTTACAATGAGCAGTTCTTC. This sequence joins TRBV5-6 and TRBJ2-1; 11 bases agree with TRBD2. With 1 base clipped from V and 4 bases from J, the junction kept 7 bases outside the gene matches. CDR1 is SGHDT, CDR2 YYEEEE, per germline. The CDR3 length is 17 residues.

In DNA form, the CDR3 reads TGTGCCAGCAGCCACGGCGGGGTGAACACCGGGGAGCTGTTTTTT. It is translated as CASSHGGVNTGELFF. The genes are TRBV13 and TRBJ2-2, with D maybe TRBD2 (6 bases). Trimming shortened V by 5 bases and J by 1 base, and 11 bases separated the two germline ends. The germline V gene encodes CDR1 PRHDT and CDR2 FYEKMQ (reference sequence). This CDR3 is built from 15 residues.

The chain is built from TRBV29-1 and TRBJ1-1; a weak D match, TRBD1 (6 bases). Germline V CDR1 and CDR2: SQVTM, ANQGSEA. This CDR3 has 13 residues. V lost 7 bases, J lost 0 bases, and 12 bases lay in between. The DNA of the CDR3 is TGCAGCGGATGCAGGGGCGTGAACACTGAAGCTTTCTTT. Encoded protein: CSGCRGVNTEAFF.

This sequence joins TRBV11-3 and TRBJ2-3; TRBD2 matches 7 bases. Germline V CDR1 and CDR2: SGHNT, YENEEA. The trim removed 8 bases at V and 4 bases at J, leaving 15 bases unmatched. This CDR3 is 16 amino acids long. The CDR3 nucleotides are TGTGCCAGCGGAAAGGGAGGACTAGAAAGCCCAGATACGCAGTATTTT. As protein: CASGKGGLESPDTQYF.

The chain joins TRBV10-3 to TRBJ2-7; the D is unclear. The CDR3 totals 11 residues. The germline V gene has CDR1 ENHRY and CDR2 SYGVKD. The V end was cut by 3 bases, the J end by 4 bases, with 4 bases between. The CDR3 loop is CAISDGYEQYF. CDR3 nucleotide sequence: TGTGCCATCAGTGACGGTTACGAGCAGTACTTC.

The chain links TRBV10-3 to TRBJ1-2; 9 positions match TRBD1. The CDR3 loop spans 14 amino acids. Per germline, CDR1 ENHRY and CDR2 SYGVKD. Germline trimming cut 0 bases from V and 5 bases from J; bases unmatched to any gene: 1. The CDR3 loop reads CAISESTGGYGYTF. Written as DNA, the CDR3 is TGTGCCATCAGTGAGTCGACAGGGGGATATGGCTACACCTTC.

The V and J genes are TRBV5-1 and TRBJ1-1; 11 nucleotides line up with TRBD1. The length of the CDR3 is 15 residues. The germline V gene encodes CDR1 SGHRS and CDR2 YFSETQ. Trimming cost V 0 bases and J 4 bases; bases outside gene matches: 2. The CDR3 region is CASSLAGTGGTEAFF. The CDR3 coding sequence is TGCGCCAGCAGCTTGGCCGGGACAGGGGGCACTGAAGCTTTCTTT. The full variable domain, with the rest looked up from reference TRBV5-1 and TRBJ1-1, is KAGVTQTPRYLIKTRGQQVTLSCSPISGHRSVSWYQQTPGQGLQFLFEYFSETQRNKGNFPGRFSGRQFSNSRSEMNVSTLELGDSALYLCASSLAGTGGTEAFFGQGTRLTVV.

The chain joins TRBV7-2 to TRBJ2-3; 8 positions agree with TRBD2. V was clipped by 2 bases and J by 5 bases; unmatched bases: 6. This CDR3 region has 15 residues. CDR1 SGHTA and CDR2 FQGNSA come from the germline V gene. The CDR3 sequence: CASSLRAGVRDTQYF. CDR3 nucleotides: TGTGCCAGCAGCTTAAGAGCGGGAGTAAGAGATACGCAGTATTTT.

The CDR3 loop is CASEDTQEEAFF. Here the CDR3 DNA reads TGTGCCAGCGAGGACACGCAAGAGGAAGCTTTCTTT. This chain joins TRBV18 and TRBJ1-1; a possible D gene is TRBD1 (5 bases). Per the germline V gene, CDR1 is KGHSH and CDR2 is LQKENI. The CDR3 is 12 residues long. Trimming took 8 bases from V and 8 from J, leaving 15 bases between them.